This TCR beta chain stems from a study of blood T cell repertoires in COVID-19 (TCRdb year 2020). As for the study more broadly: Samples from collaborators originated in the United States, Italy and Spain and spanned both the acute and convalescent phases of COVID-19. The repertoires were made available in a free public database intended to serve as a resource for research on the immune response to SARS-CoV-2. Where available, HLA class I and class II types were taken from metadata supplied by the sample provider and were not determined by assay-based typing. Nearly every sample came with metadata listing a de-identified subject ID, COVID-19 status, age in years and sex. The dataset comprised deeply sampled blood TCRbeta repertoires from subjects exposed to, actively infected with, or recovered from COVID-19. The prospective study material was composed of cDNA or gDNA derived from T cells, B-cell-depleted T cells, or PBMCs. Samples were obtained from the ongoing ImmuneRACE study (first 160 participants) and from 1,254 subjects provided by 6 global collaborators.

The CDR3 runs 15 amino acids, cysteine and phenylalanine included. Just CDR3 DNA is preserved here, 45 bases in frame from base 1. The CDR1 and CDR2 encoded by the germline V gene are KGHSH and LQKENI. V loses 4 bases, J loses 4 bases, and the germline ends lie 14 bases apart. Worth noting for this clone: Its antigen remains undetermined. No quality values exist for individual bases; no much larger clone is one base distant.

TCRbeta CDR3 regions were amplified from genomic DNA by means of the immunoSEQ Assay, a bias-controlled multiplex PCR. In the source study's methods: The number of nucleated cells in each sample was estimated from the amplification of reference gene primers within the assay. Sequence reads were collapsed and filtered to measure the absolute abundance of every unique TCRbeta CDR3 rearrangement. Productive Simpson clonality was computed per sample as the square root of Simpson's diversity index over productive rearrangements. TCRdb took this table from immuneACCESS and kept in-frame rearrangements with V and J called. Such tables lack part of the clones; where checked against another copy, unresolved V genes explain under half of the gap, and the rest is unexplained. Clone size and the V and J calls come from that table; the DNA yielded D and trimming. This sample lists 60,000 to 70,000 clones; roughly 80% were detected once. Under 50% of the sample is taken by the ten largest.

Whole blood was collected in K2EDTA tubes by collaborating institutions according to the institutions' own protocols. For TCRbeta analysis, collaborators shipped samples in one of three forms: frozen whole blood, isolated PBMCs, or DNA extracted from either of those sample types. Findings and caveats that apply to the study as a whole: The quantity of clinical and demographic metadata differed by source and by participant and was supplied without curation.

The material sequenced was peripheral blood. The TCR sequence derives from a human donor in a cohort sampled during active COVID-19. The chain uses TRBV18 and TRBJ1-3; the D gene lacks a confident call. The DNA is TGTGCCAGCTCACTCTTCCAGGAACTCGGAAACACCATATATTTT. This codes for CASSLFQELGNTIYF.